The 32 T cell receptor beta chains below all came from one sample that was sequenced in a study of kidney transplant recipient with SARS-CoV-2 infection. Using its own MiXCR run on the reads, TCRdb lists one record per CDR3 protein. The sample records under 250,000 distinct CDR3 sequences, around 30% being singletons. Sequenced here: a blood sample, sampled at baseline and between days 110 and 120 from a kidney transplant recipient. All receptors come from a male patient in his 30s who had COVID-19 and was a kidney transplant recipient. Some T cells may possibly be graft donor cells.

Concerning this clonotype itself: This clone may be a read error of a much larger clone one base away. In this CDR3 the conserved last residue, phenylalanine or tryptophan, is missing, so a read error is likely. This chain joins TRBV11-2 and TRBJ2-7, with 10 nucleotides matching TRBD1. Trimming cost V 7 bases and J 3 bases; bases outside gene matches: 6. Per germline, CDR1 SGHAT and CDR2 FQNNGV. The CDR3 covers 14 residues. CDR3 sequence (DNA): TGTGCCAGCACCCAGGACAGGGGGAGCTACGAGCAGTACTCC. Its protein product is CASTQDRGSYEQYS.

This clonotype was detected ten times or more. The chain uses TRBV3-1 and TRBJ2-7, with 10 positions matching TRBD1. The germline CDR1 and CDR2 sequences are LGHDT and YNNKEL (reference sequence). V shed 0 bases and J 3 bases; nucleotides not matched to a gene: 11. The CDR3 loop spans 18 amino acids. Here the CDR3 DNA reads TGTGCCAGCAGCCAAGACCTCCCCGGGACAGGGGTACTCTACGAGCAGTACTTC. Its protein product is CASSQDLPGTGVLYEQYF.

The table lists this clonotype with many counts. The germline gene is not matched at one end of the junction; a read error may be the cause. The gene calls are TRBV5-6 and TRBJ1-2; D is unclear. CDR3 length: 16 amino acids. Germline assignment: CDR1 SGHDT and CDR2 YYEEEE. The CDR3 is CVSVSSNSRKTYGYTF. CDR3 coding DNA: TGTGTCAGCGTTAGCAGCAATAGTCGAAAGACCTATGGCTACACCTTC. The whole variable domain, remainder taken from reference TRBV5-6 and TRBJ1-2, is DAGVTQSPTHLIKTRGQQVTLRCSPKSGHDTVSWYQQALGQGPQFIFQYYEEEERQRGNFPDRFSGHQFPNYSSELNVNALLLGDSALYLCVSVSSNSRKTYGYTFGSGTRLTVV.

With respect to this clonotype: A read error is possible here, since a much larger clone lies one base away. The chain couples TRBV27 to TRBJ1-2; D is perhaps TRBD1 (5 bases). The CDR3 runs to 13 residues. Trimming removed 5 bases from V and 4 bases from J, with 11 bases in between. CDR1 MNHEY and CDR2 SMNVEV come from the germline V gene (reference sequence). In nucleotides, the CDR3 is TGTGCCAGCAGTCCCCAGGGCAGCTATGGCTACACCTTC. It yields the protein CASSPQGSYGYTF.

Ten or more counts support this clonotype. The gene calls are TRBV11-3 and TRBJ1-2; no reliable D call. With 5 bases removed from V and 4 bases from J, the gap between germline ends came to 23 bases. The CDR3 is made up of 17 amino acids. CDR1 is SGHNT and CDR2 is YENEEA in the germline V gene. The CDR3 nucleotides are TGTGCCAGCAGCATAGCAAACGATCTCGGAAAGACCTATGGCTACACCTTC. It codes for CASSIANDLGKTYGYTF.

The rearrangement uses TRBV5-1 and TRBJ1-1; D gene unclear. Germline lookup yields CDR1 SGHRS and CDR2 YFSETQ. The germline V and J ends were trimmed by 6 bases and 0 bases, with 18 bases remaining between them. The CDR3 covers 16 residues. The CDR3 region is CASNLNLRMMNTEAFF. The CDR3 DNA reads as TGCGCCAGCAACCTTAATTTACGGATGATGAACACTGAAGCTTTCTTT.

For this clonotype: Possible read error: a much larger clone is one base away. No conserved phenylalanine or tryptophan ends this CDR3, so it is likely a read error. The chain uses TRBV5-1 and TRBJ2-7; D is possibly TRBD1 or TRBD2 (6 bases each). This CDR3 has 14 amino acids. CDR1 is SGHRS and CDR2 is YFSETQ in the germline V gene. Trimming stripped 1 base from V and 6 bases from J, with 14 bases between. CDR3 residues: CASSLSGGGTEQYL. The CDR3 nucleotides read TGCGCCAGCAGCTTGTCAGGAGGGGGTACCGAGCAGTACCTC.

The rearrangement uses TRBV18 and TRBJ2-6; a weak D match, TRBD1 (5 bases). From germline, CDR1 is KGHSH and CDR2 LQKENI. V was cut by 2 bases and J by 0 bases, with 14 bases left in between. CDR3 length: 18 residues. CDR3 protein: CASSPTDSSFSGANVLTF. Here the CDR3 DNA reads TGTGCCAGCTCACCAACCGACAGCAGCTTCTCTGGGGCCAACGTCCTGACTTTC.

This clonotype was counted at least ten times. The gene calls are TRBV8-2 and TRBJ2-6. TRBV8-2 is labeled a pseudogene. The CDR3 spans 17 residues. The CDR3 loop is CGKKSRITQSRANVLTF. CDR3 nucleotides: TGTGGCAAGAAAAGCAGGATAACACAAAGTCGGGCCAACGTCCTGACTTTC.

As regards this clonotype: The junction shows a germline mismatch at one end, possibly a read error. CDR3 nucleotides: TGTGCCAGCAGCTTAGTATCAGCAGGGTGGACGTTGGGGGAGACCCATTACTTC. It yields the protein CASSLVSAGWTLGETHYF. The genes are TRBV7-9 and TRBJ2-5; D is perhaps TRBD1 or TRBD2 (5 bases each). In germline, CDR1 is SEHNR, CDR2 FQNEAQ (reference sequence). The CDR3 totals 18 residues.

V usage is TRBV3-1 and J usage is TRBJ2-2; weak D call: TRBD2 (6 bases). In germline, CDR1 is LGHDT, CDR2 YNNKEL (reference sequence). With 1 base removed from V and 5 bases from J, the gap between germline ends came to 17 bases. This CDR3 has 17 amino acids. This CDR3 is CASSQVRDSLPTGELFF. In DNA form, the CDR3 reads TGTGCCAGCAGCCAAGTCCGGGACTCCCTCCCAACCGGGGAGCTGTTTTTT.

In its sample, this clonotype was seen many times. The rearrangement uses TRBV12-3 or TRBV12-4 and TRBJ1-6; D might be TRBD1 (5 bases). CDR3 length: 15 residues. V was shortened by 4 bases and J by 7 bases, with 14 bases between the two germline ends. The CDR3 DNA is TGTGCCAGCAGTTCGAGGGGCCGTCAAAATTCACCCCTCCACTTT. This gives the protein CASSSRGRQNSPLHF.

This clonotype has a count of ten or more. The V call is TRBV3-1, the J call TRBJ2-7; either TRBD1 or TRBD2 may supply D (5 bases each). V lost 2 bases, J lost 0 bases, and 14 bases lay in between. The germline V gene has CDR1 LGHDT and CDR2 YNNKEL (reference sequence). The CDR3 loop spans 16 amino acids. The CDR3: CASSQTRGPSSYEQYF. In DNA form, the CDR3 reads TGTGCCAGCAGCCAAACGAGGGGCCCTAGCTCCTACGAGCAGTACTTC.

With regard to this clonotype: This may be a read error: a much more frequent sequence differs by one nucleotide. The CDR3 bases are TGTGCCAGCAGCCCAGGGGGATATACGCAGTATTTT. Residues: CASSPGGYTQYF. The rearrangement links TRBV14 to TRBJ2-3; the match to TRBD1 covers 7 bases. With V trimmed by 4 bases and J by 7 bases, 2 bases remained unmatched. This CDR3 comprises 12 residues. Germline V lookup: CDR1 SGHDN, CDR2 FVKESK.

The chain carries TRBV7-8 and TRBJ1-2; D not certain. Trimming shortened V by 4 bases and J by 8 bases, and 26 bases separated the two germline ends. Germline lookup yields CDR1 SGHVS and CDR2 FQNEAQ. The CDR3 has 17 residues. Here the CDR3 reads CASSWYVFTRKTYGYTF. The CDR3 DNA reads as TGTGCCAGCAGCTGGTATGTGTTTACCCGAAAGACCTACGGCTACACCTTC.

This clonotype was detected ten times or more. The chain uses TRBV12-3 or TRBV12-4 and TRBJ1-2; possible D gene TRBD1, 6 bases. CDR3 length: 17 amino acids. The V end was cut by 5 bases, the J end by 4 bases, with 23 bases between. CDR3 region: CASSPGHSFRKTYGYTF. The CDR3 coding sequence is TGTGCCAGCAGTCCGGGACACAGCTTCCGAAAGACCTATGGCTACACCTTC.

This chain joins TRBV19 and TRBJ1-2; D not resolved. Germline loops: CDR1 LNHDA, CDR2 SQIVND (reference sequence). The CDR3 runs to 14 residues. The V and J ends lost 9 bases and 0 bases respectively, with 14 bases between them. The CDR3: CASAHGTTNYGYTF. The CDR3, as DNA: TGTGCCAGCGCCCATGGCACCACTAACTATGGCTACACCTTC. The whole variable domain, remainder taken from reference TRBV19 and TRBJ1-2, is DGGITQSPKYLFRKEGQNVTLSCEQNLNHDAMYWYRQDPGQGLRLIYYSQIVNDFQKGDIAEGYSVSREKKESFPLTVTSAQKNPTAFYLCASAHGTTNYGYTFGSGTRLTVV.

In its sample, this clonotype was seen many times. The gene calls are TRBV7-7 and TRBJ1-2; no firm D call. There are 17 residues in the CDR3. Per the germline V gene, CDR1 is SSHAT and CDR2 is FNYEAQ (reference sequence). Trimming took off 5 bases at V and 4 bases at J, with 23 bases between the two ends. The CDR3, as DNA: TGTGCCAGCAGCAATTTGTATAAGTGCCGAAAGACCTATGGCTACACCTTC. Protein product: CASSNLYKCRKTYGYTF.

This clonotype has ten or more counts. The CDR3 nucleotides are TGTGCCAGCAGTTCCAAGGGACCGTACTCTGGAAACACCATATATTTT. Translated, it gives CASSSKGPYSGNTIYF. The rearrangement joins TRBV27 to TRBJ1-3, with D maybe TRBD1 (5 bases). Trimming took 4 bases from V and 0 from J, leaving 13 bases between them. The germline V gene encodes CDR1 MNHEY and CDR2 SMNVEV (reference sequence). The CDR3 is 16 residues long.

This clonotype was recorded many times. The chain combines TRBV20-1 with TRBJ2-7, with D possibly TRBD2 on 5 matching bases. The CDR3 loop spans 11 amino acids. V gave up 3 bases and J gave up 9 bases, with 12 bases separating them. Germline loops: CDR1 DFQATT, CDR2 SNEGSKA (reference sequence). CDR3 sequence: CSARPNEGQYF. The CDR3 DNA follows: TGCAGTGCTAGGCCAAATGAGGGGCAGTACTTC.

Regarding this clonotype: A much more abundant neighbour one base away suggests this may be a read error. The V call is TRBV20-1, the J call TRBJ1-1, with D possibly matching TRBD1 (5 bases). The CDR3 loop spans 13 amino acids. Germline V gene lookup returns CDR1 DFQATT and CDR2 SNEGSKA (reference sequence). This CDR3 reads CSASVRLGTETFF. CDR3 bases: TGCAGTGCTAGCGTGCGATTGGGGACTGAAACTTTCTTT.

This clonotype was observed a few times. The gene calls are TRBV7-9 and TRBJ2-3; 10 nucleotides align to TRBD1. Looked up from germline, CDR1 is SEHNR and CDR2 is FQNEAQ (reference sequence). CDR3 length: 19 residues. The V segment lost 4 bases and the J segment 0 bases; nucleotides outside the gene matches: 13. The CDR3 DNA reads TGTGCCAGCAGCTCACAGACAGGGGGCCTACTATCTAGCACAGATACGCAGTATTTT. The encoded protein is CASSSQTGGLLSSTDTQYF.

Concerning this clonotype: A much more abundant neighbour one base away suggests this may be a read error. The chain employs TRBV3-1 and TRBJ2-2; D remains ambiguous. The CDR3 loop spans 18 amino acids. Germline lookup yields CDR1 LGHDT and CDR2 YNNKEL (reference sequence). V was trimmed by 3 bases and J by 5 bases, leaving 22 bases between them. The CDR3 sequence is CASSHISPISGLTGELFF. The CDR3 nucleotides read TGTGCCAGCAGCCATATTAGTCCCATTTCAGGCTTGACCGGGGAGCTGTTTTTT.

This clonotype was detected ten times or more. V and J are TRBV30 and TRBJ1-2; D not certain. CDR3 length equals 16 residues. Looked up from germline, CDR1 is GTSNPN and CDR2 is SVGIG (reference sequence). Trimming cost V 5 bases and J 4 bases, with 23 bases left between them. CDR3 coding DNA: TGTGCCTGGCAACAAATGCGTTATAGAAAGACCTATGGCTACACCTTC. The encoded protein is CAWQQMRYRKTYGYTF. Full variable domain (outside the CDR3, taken from reference TRBV30 and TRBJ1-2): SQTIHQWPATLVQPVGSPLSLECTVEGTSNPNLYWYRQAAGRGLQLLFYSVGIGQISSEVPQNLSASRPQDRQFILSSKKLLLSDSGFYLCAWQQMRYRKTYGYTFGSGTRLTVV.

This clonotype was observed at least ten times. This chain connects TRBV6-5 to TRBJ1-2; D call uncertain. Germline V gene lookup returns CDR1 MNHEY and CDR2 SVGAGI. The CDR3 runs 14 residues. Trimming removed 6 bases at V and 4 bases at J, with 15 bases between. CDR3 sequence reads: CASRAEERIYGYTF. The CDR3 DNA reads as TGTGCCAGCAGAGCAGAGGAGCGAATCTATGGCTACACCTTC.

The sample holds a few counts of this clonotype. The chain is built from TRBV19 and TRBJ2-3; 10 positions agree with TRBD2. CDR1 and CDR2 (germline): LNHDA, SQIVND (reference sequence). V lost 3 bases to trimming and J lost 5 bases; unmatched junction nucleotides: 20. The CDR3 length is 20 residues. The chain's CDR3 is CASSMGIGLAATSGGDTQYF. For the CDR3, the DNA is TGTGCCAGTAGTATGGGTATTGGACTAGCGGCCACATCGGGGGGAGATACGCAGTATTTT.

At least ten counts were recorded for this clonotype. The chain is built from TRBV24-1 and TRBJ1-3; 8 nucleotides match TRBD1. Trimming removed 4 bases from V and 2 bases from J; junction bases left unmatched: 3. CDR3 length: 15 amino acids. Germline V gene lookup returns CDR1 KGHDR and CDR2 SFDVKD. The CDR3 DNA sequence: TGTGCCACCAGTGACCGGACAGGGCCTGGAAACACCATATATTTT. This translates into CATSDRTGPGNTIYF.

The CDR3 coding sequence is TGTGCCAGTAGTATTTTTTCCTGGACTAGCGGGGCCCTCGGCGATGATGGGCAATTCTTC. The encoded protein is CASSIFSWTSGALGDDGQFF. The chain recombines TRBV19 with TRBJ2-1, with 12 bases fitting TRBD2. V shed 3 bases, J shed 16 bases, and the junction held 28 bases outside the gene matches. Germline CDR1 reads LNHDA; CDR2 reads SQIVND (reference sequence). CDR3 length: 20 amino acids.

This clonotype was seen ten or more times. The chain couples TRBV30 to TRBJ1-5; D perhaps matches TRBD1 (5 bases). The germline CDR1 and CDR2 sequences are GTSNPN and SVGIG (reference sequence). The length of the CDR3 is 15 residues. V was trimmed by 0 bases and J by 7 bases, leaving 16 bases between them. The CDR3 DNA reads as TGTGCCTGGAGTGTCGGGGGACTCCCCCAGCAGCCCCAGCATTTT. The encoded protein is CAWSVGGLPQQPQHF.

Details on this clonotype: It may be a read error: a sequence one base away is much more abundant. A read error is likely, as this CDR3 ends without the conserved phenylalanine or tryptophan. The chain joins TRBV5-1 to TRBJ1-1, with 7 bases matching TRBD1. This CDR3 contains 16 residues. Trimming took 3 bases from V and 4 from J; bases not matched to a gene: 12. Per the germline V gene, CDR1 is SGHRS and CDR2 is YFSETQ. This CDR3 reads CASSSETRGPGTEAFS. The CDR3 DNA sequence: TGCGCCAGCAGCTCGGAGACGAGGGGGCCAGGCACTGAAGCTTTCTCT.

The chain has TRBV20-1 and TRBJ2-5, with 8 bases identical to TRBD2. Trimming cost V 3 bases and J 2 bases; bases outside gene matches: 5. The CDR3 is made up of 14 amino acids. The germline CDR1 and CDR2 sequences are DFQATT and SNEGSKA (reference sequence). The CDR3 is CSASGGGVQETQYF. The CDR3 DNA reads as TGCAGTGCTAGCGGGGGGGGGGTACAAGAGACCCAGTACTTC.

This clonotype was recorded a few times. This sequence joins TRBV10-3 and TRBJ2-1, with D unclear. Per germline, CDR1 ENHRY and CDR2 SYGVKD. The CDR3 totals 14 residues. V was clipped by 9 bases and J by 0 bases, with 12 bases between them. DNA of the CDR3: TGTGCCATAGCGACGGGTAGCTCCTACAATGAGCAGTTCTTC. Translating gives CAIATGSSYNEQFF.